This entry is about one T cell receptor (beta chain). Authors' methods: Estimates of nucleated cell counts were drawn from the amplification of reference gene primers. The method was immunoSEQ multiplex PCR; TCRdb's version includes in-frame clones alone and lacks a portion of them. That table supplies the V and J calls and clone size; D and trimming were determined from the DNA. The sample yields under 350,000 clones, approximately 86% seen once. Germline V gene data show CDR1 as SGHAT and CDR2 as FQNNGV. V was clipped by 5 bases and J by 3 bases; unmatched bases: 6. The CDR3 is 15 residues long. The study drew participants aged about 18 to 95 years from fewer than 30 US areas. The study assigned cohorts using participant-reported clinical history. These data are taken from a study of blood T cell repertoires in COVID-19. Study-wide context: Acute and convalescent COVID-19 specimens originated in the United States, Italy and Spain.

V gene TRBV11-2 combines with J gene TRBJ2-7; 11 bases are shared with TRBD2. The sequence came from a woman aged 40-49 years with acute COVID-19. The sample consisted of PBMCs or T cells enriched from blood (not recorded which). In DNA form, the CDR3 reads TGTGCCAGCAGCGCGCTGCTAGCGGGGGGCTACGAGCAGTACTTC. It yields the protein CASSALLAGGYEQYF. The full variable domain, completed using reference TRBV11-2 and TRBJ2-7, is EAGVAQSPRYKIIEKRQSVAFWCNPISGHATLYWYQQILGQGPKLLIQFQNNGVVDDSQLPKDRFSAERLKGVDSTLKIQPAKLEDSAVYLCASSALLAGGYEQYFGPGTRLTVT.